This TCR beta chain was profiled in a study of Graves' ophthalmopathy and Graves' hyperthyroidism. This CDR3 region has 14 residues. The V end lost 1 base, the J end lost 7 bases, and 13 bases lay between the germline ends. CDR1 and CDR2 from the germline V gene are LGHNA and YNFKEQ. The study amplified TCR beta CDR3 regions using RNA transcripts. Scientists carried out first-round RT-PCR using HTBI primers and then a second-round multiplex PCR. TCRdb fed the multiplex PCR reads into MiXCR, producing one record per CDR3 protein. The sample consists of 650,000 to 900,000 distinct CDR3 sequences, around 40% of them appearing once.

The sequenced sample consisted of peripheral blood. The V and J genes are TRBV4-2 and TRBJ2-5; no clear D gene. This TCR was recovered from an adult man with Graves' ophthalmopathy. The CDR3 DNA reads TGTGCCAGCAGCCAAGTTAAGGTCGGAGCGACCCAGTACTTC. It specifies CASSQVKVGATQYF.